This entry lists 4 T cell receptor beta chains sequenced from one sample in a study of neurological immune-mediated disorders. TCRdb passed the 5' RACE reads through MiXCR, listing each CDR3 protein once. The sample shows about 95,000 distinct CDR3 sequences, 3.5% of them seen only once. The specimen was PBMCs. All receptors come from a woman aged 18-29 years with multiple sclerosis.

This clonotype appeared many times. The V call is TRBV5-8, the J call TRBJ2-7; D perhaps matches TRBD1 (7 bases). The CDR3 is 15 amino acids. The germline V gene has CDR1 SGHTS and CDR2 YDEGEE. Trimming removed 6 bases at V and 2 bases at J, with 18 bases between. The CDR3 coding sequence is TGTGCCAGCACCCCGGGGCGGGACAGAACCTACGAGCAGTACTTC. Encoded protein: CASTPGRDRTYEQYF.

This clonotype has at least ten counts. The CDR3: CASSVGYEQYF. CDR3 in DNA: TGTGCCAGCAGTGTGGGCTACGAGCAGTACTTC. The J gene is TRBJ2-7, the V gene TRBV28; D is undetermined. The V end lost 5 bases, the J end lost 3 bases, and 5 bases lay between the germline ends. Germline lookup yields CDR1 MDHEN and CDR2 SYDVKM. The CDR3 is 11 residues long.

This clonotype was detected ten times or more. The chain carries TRBV29-1 and TRBJ2-3; possibly TRBD2 for D (6 bases). This CDR3 region has 13 residues. The V gene's germline CDR1 is SQVTM and CDR2 ANQGSEA. Trimming removed 6 bases from V and 2 bases from J, with 12 bases in between. CDR3: CSVAGLTTDTQYF. CDR3 bases: TGCAGCGTCGCGGGGCTTACCACAGATACGCAGTATTTT.

This clonotype was recorded at least ten times. DNA for the CDR3: TGCGCCAGCAGCCAAAAGGACGGGAACTCCTACGAGCAGTACTTC. This sequence encodes CASSQKDGNSYEQYF. V is TRBV4-1 and J is TRBJ2-7; D is perhaps TRBD2 (5 bases). This CDR3 comprises 15 residues. Looked up from germline, CDR1 is MGHRA and CDR2 is YSYEKL. V gave up 2 bases and J gave up 0 bases, with 11 bases separating them.